The source of this T cell receptor beta chain is a study of T-cell reconstitution after alpha-beta-depleted transplantation in children. Study outcomes and limitations: The origin of alpha-beta T cells about two months after transplant was reportedly several hundred expanded graft clones. T-cell numbers and diversity, one year after transplant, stemmed largely from T cells that were newly produced.

Unique molecular identifiers were incorporated when the TCRbeta library was constructed. TCRdb re-called the PCR reads through MiXCR, storing one row per CDR3 protein. The sample carries hundreds of thousands of distinct CDR3 sequences, around 13% recorded once. In its sample, this clonotype was seen once. The antigen is unknown. The TCR comes from a male patient between 5 and 17 years old who had a stem cell transplant for acute myeloid leukemia, so the T cells may come from the graft donor. Sequencing used PBMCs, mostly from graft donor cells, obtained 360 days after TCRalphabeta/CD19-depleted stem cell transplant.

CDR3 sequence (DNA): TGTGCCAGCAGCTTACGGGCGGGAGCCTCCGAGCAGTACTTC. Translating gives CASSLRAGASEQYF. The genes are TRBV7-2 and TRBJ2-7; 7 positions agree with TRBD2. This CDR3 region has 14 residues. Looked up from germline, CDR1 is SGHTA and CDR2 is FQGNSA. The V and J ends lost 2 bases and 6 bases, in that order; junction bases with no gene match: 7.